This T cell receptor (beta chain) emerged from a study of human T cells and chemical hapten exposure. Whole-study context: Per-sample TCR yield variation was attributed mainly to small pooled library volume differences. Study observations and caveats: DPC sensitization produced no change in TCRs with frequency above 1 in 1000. Expanded TCRs formed significantly more large CDR3 similarity clusters than controls.

V lost 4 bases and J 3 bases, leaving 0 bases between the germline ends. This CDR3 is 11 amino acids long. MiXCR was run by TCRdb on the RACE reads, yielding one entry per CDR3 protein. The data hold 65,000 to 90,000 distinct CDR3 sequences, with 6.6% observed a single time. This clonotype was counted at least ten times. As yet, its antigen is unknown. Time point given: patch test 2, 6 weeks after DPC sensitization. Treatment noted: therapeutic diphenylcyclopropenone sensitization with weekly scalp DPC. The sample here was whole blood, taken in connection with sensitization to the hapten diphenylcyclopropenone (DPC). This chain connects TRBV12-3 or TRBV12-4 to TRBJ2-2; D remains unclear. The receptor was isolated from a woman under 40 with alopecia areata. Some clones in this sample may be carry-over from other donors' samples. The CDR3 bases are TGTGCCAGCAGTTACACCGGGGAGCTGTTTTTT. Amino acid sequence: CASSYTGELFF.